The entry below gives a single T cell receptor beta chain sequence along with its context. Its antigen is still unknown. The assay was immunoSEQ multiplex PCR, and TCRdb's table has in-frame clones only and misses some. The repertoire holds 150,000 or so clones, with about 91% as singletons. This sample was taken from a study of T cell responses to AZD1222 COVID-19 vaccine. Study findings and constraints: The study sampled repertoires only after the peak T cell response. It was only six AZD1222 recipients who were seropositive at baseline. There were mostly white British donors and more females than males, and clonal diversity was possibly underestimated. Dominant CD4 TCR responses targeted spike regions 160-218 and 743-854.

The TCR comes from an adult in good health. The source material was peripheral blood, sampled on day 0 of AZD1222 vaccination.

As DNA, the CDR3 is TGCGCCAGCAGCCAAGATCAAATTGGCCTAGCGGGATATTACTCCTACGAGCAGTACTTC. Translating gives CASSQDQIGLAGYYSYEQYF. This chain joins TRBV4-3 and TRBJ2-7, with 9 nucleotides matching TRBD2. This CDR3 contains 20 residues. The germline V gene encodes CDR1 LGHNA and CDR2 YSLEER. V gave up 0 bases and J gave up 0 bases; unmatched junction bases: 15.